Following are 27 T cell receptor beta chains from one sample sequenced in a study of OX40 agonist ivuxolimab in advanced cancers. Measured with immunoSEQ multiplex PCR; TCRdb has only the in-frame clones, and not every one. This table holds approximately 60,000 clones, more than 80% found once. The source was CD4+ or CD8+ T cells sorted from blood, collected in a trial of the OX40 agonist ivuxolimab. The receptor set was obtained from an adult with an advanced solid tumor such as melanoma, head and neck, liver or kidney cancer.

The chain uses TRBV10-3 and TRBJ1-5; D gene ambiguous. The CDR3 totals 13 residues. V was shortened by 3 bases and J by 5 bases, with 8 bases between the two germline ends. CDR1 and CDR2 (germline): ENHRY, SYGVKD. Here the CDR3 DNA reads TGTGCCATCAGTGACAGGTACGATCAGCCCCAGCATTTT. It translates to CAISDRYDQPQHF.

The chain employs TRBV7-9 and TRBJ1-5; the D gene is possibly TRBD1 (5 bases). This CDR3 has 15 amino acids. V was shortened by 3 bases and J by 0 bases, with 9 bases between the two germline ends. Germline V gene lookup returns CDR1 SEHNR and CDR2 FQNEAQ (reference sequence). CDR3 nucleotide sequence: TGTGCCAGCAGCTTTCAGGGCGGTAGCAATCAGCCCCAGCATTTT. This translates into CASSFQGGSNQPQHF.

The J gene is TRBJ2-3, the V gene TRBV2; no clear D. Per the germline V gene, CDR1 is SNHLY and CDR2 is FYNNEI. Trimming pared 3 bases from V and 3 bases from J, leaving 16 bases between. The CDR3 is made up of 16 amino acids. CDR3 in amino acids: CASSEVQLLGTDTQYF. For the CDR3, the DNA is TGTGCCAGCAGTGAGGTGCAGCTTCTCGGAACAGATACGCAGTATTTT. Full variable domain (remainder filled in from reference TRBV2 and TRBJ2-3): EPEVTQTPSHQVTQMGQEVILRCVPISNHLYFYWYRQILGQKVEFLVSFYNNEISEKSEIFDDQFSVERPDGSNFTLKIRSTKLEDSAMYFCASSEVQLLGTDTQYFGPGTRLTVL.

The chain couples TRBV4-2 to TRBJ1-1, with unresolved D. The CDR3 extends over 15 amino acids. Germline CDR1 LGHNA, CDR2 YNFKEQ. Trimming shortened V by 0 bases and J by 1 base, and 9 bases separated the two germline ends. The CDR3 nucleotides read TGTGCCAGCAGCCAAGAAGGCATGAAGAACACTGAAGCTTTCTTT. It translates to CASSQEGMKNTEAFF.

This clone was detected only a few times. This chain links TRBV11-2 with TRBJ1-1; D gene uncertain. This CDR3 has 14 amino acids. V was clipped by 1 base and J by 4 bases, with 10 bases between them. The germline CDR1 and CDR2 sequences are SGHAT and FQNNGV. In DNA form, the CDR3 reads TGTGCCAGCAGCTTAGTACGGGGTACCACTGAAGCTTTCTTT. Its protein is CASSLVRGTTEAFF. The full variable domain, its missing parts supplied by reference TRBV11-2 and TRBJ1-1, is EAGVAQSPRYKIIEKRQSVAFWCNPISGHATLYWYQQILGQGPKLLIQFQNNGVVDDSQLPKDRFSAERLKGVDSTLKIQPAKLEDSAVYLCASSLVRGTTEAFFGQGTRLTVV.

The V gene is TRBV7-9, the J gene TRBJ1-1, with 10 bases aligning to TRBD1. The CDR3 consists of 15 residues. CDR1 is SEHNR and CDR2 is FQNEAQ in the germline V gene (reference sequence). The J segment lost 1 base and the V segment lost 4 bases, leaving 3 bases of the junction unmatched. The CDR3 region is CASSSGQGTNTEAFF. The CDR3 DNA is TGTGCCAGCAGCTCGGGACAGGGGACGAACACTGAAGCTTTCTTT.

The V call is TRBV6-5, the J call TRBJ2-1; D is possibly TRBD2 (5 bases). Germline V gene data show CDR1 as MNHEY and CDR2 as SVGAGI. The CDR3 consists of 15 residues. V lost 8 bases, J lost 7 bases, and 21 bases lay in between. The CDR3 coding sequence is TGTGCCAGCCGAGGAAGCGGAGAAAGAAAAAATGAGCAGTTCTTC. It yields the protein CASRGSGERKNEQFF.

The chain joins TRBV27 to TRBJ2-3; 7 bases line up with TRBD2. The germline CDR1 and CDR2 sequences are MNHEY and SMNVEV (reference sequence). V shed 7 bases and J 3 bases; nucleotides not matched to a gene: 7. This CDR3 has 14 amino acids. CDR3 region: CASTLGGWTDTQYF. For the CDR3, the DNA is TGTGCCAGCACCTTGGGAGGGTGGACAGATACGCAGTATTTT.

The chain combines TRBV7-9 with TRBJ2-5, with TRBD1 matching 9 bases. V trimming: 1 base; J trimming: 4 bases; junction bases outside the gene matches: 10. Germline assignment: CDR1 SEHNR and CDR2 FQNEAQ (reference sequence). The CDR3 length is 17 residues. The CDR3 sequence: CASSLVGQGKGGETQYF. The CDR3 nucleotides read TGTGCCAGCAGCTTAGTCGGACAGGGGAAAGGTGGAGAGACCCAGTACTTC.

The rearrangement uses TRBV27 and TRBJ2-1, with unresolved D. The CDR3 has 12 amino acids. Germline CDR1 and CDR2: MNHEY and SMNVEV (reference sequence). V was trimmed by 5 bases and J by 5 bases, leaving 7 bases between them. Written as DNA, the CDR3 is TGTGCCAGCAGTCGGACCCACAATGAGCAGTTCTTC. It translates to CASSRTHNEQFF.

This clone was counted between two and nine times. The genes are TRBV30 and TRBJ2-4; perhaps TRBD2 as D (7 bases). Trimming left V 0 bases short and J 2 bases short, with 23 bases between. Germline lookup yields CDR1 GTSNPN and CDR2 SVGIG (reference sequence). CDR3 size: 19 residues. The chain's CDR3 is CAWSVGGGPPILTKNIQYF. CDR3 DNA: TGTGCCTGGAGTGTAGGGGGAGGGCCCCCTATTCTGACCAAAAACATTCAGTACTTC.

This chain joins TRBV28 and TRBJ2-1; D gene ambiguous. This CDR3 region has 12 residues. The germline CDR1 and CDR2 sequences are MDHEN and SYDVKM. V was shortened by 6 bases and J by 12 bases, with 15 bases between the two germline ends. The CDR3 sequence is CASSPPFDTQFF. The CDR3 DNA is TGTGCCAGCAGCCCACCCTTCGATACGCAGTTCTTC.

V and J are TRBV19 and TRBJ1-2; D remains unclear. The V end was cut by 4 bases, the J end by 4 bases, with 13 bases between. CDR3 size: 14 residues. Germline CDR1 reads LNHDA; CDR2 reads SQIVND (reference sequence). The CDR3 here is CASSRTDEGYGYTF. Written as DNA, the CDR3 is TGTGCCAGTAGTAGGACGGATGAAGGCTATGGCTACACCTTC.

The J gene is TRBJ2-7, the V gene TRBV2; possibly TRBD2 for D (6 bases). Germline lookup yields CDR1 SNHLY and CDR2 FYNNEI. This CDR3 is 12 amino acids long. Trimming cost V 8 bases and J 0 bases, with 8 bases left between them. The DNA for the CDR3 is TGTGCCAGCGGGAGGACCTCCTACGAGCAGTACTTC. It codes for CASGRTSYEQYF.

This clone appeared a single time. This sequence joins TRBV12-5 and TRBJ2-2, with 7 bases that match TRBD1. The CDR3 length is 18 residues. Germline CDR1 is LGHNT and CDR2 is FRNRAP. Trimming removed 0 bases from V and 7 bases from J; junction bases left unmatched: 14. CDR3 bases: TGTGCTAGTGGTTTGGTCCCCGGGACAGCGCTTTCTAGCGGGGAGCTGTTTTTT. This translates into CASGLVPGTALSSGELFF.

The rearrangement links TRBV18 to TRBJ1-4, with TRBD1 identical over 7 bases. Germline V lookup: CDR1 KGHSH, CDR2 LQKENI. There are 15 residues in the CDR3. V shed 6 bases and J 7 bases; nucleotides not matched to a gene: 11. CDR3 residues: CASSDRQGFTEKLFF. CDR3 DNA sequence: TGTGCCAGCTCGGATAGACAGGGTTTCACTGAAAAACTGTTTTTT.

The chain recombines TRBV28 with TRBJ2-1; no clear D gene. Trimming shortened V by 7 bases and J by 10 bases, and 5 bases separated the two germline ends. The CDR3 loop spans 9 amino acids. Per the germline V gene, CDR1 is MDHEN and CDR2 is SYDVKM. The CDR3 protein is CASIREQFF. The CDR3 DNA follows: TGTGCCAGCATCCGCGAGCAGTTCTTC.

The J gene is TRBJ1-1, the V gene TRBV19; D is possibly TRBD1 (5 bases). This CDR3 spans 18 amino acids. Germline-derived CDR1 and CDR2 are LNHDA and SQIVND (reference sequence). V lost 7 bases and J 0 bases, leaving 24 bases between the germline ends. The CDR3 spells CASIDSGRGVIMNTEAFF. The DNA of the CDR3 is TGTGCCAGTATTGACAGCGGGCGCGGGGTTATTATGAACACTGAAGCTTTCTTT.

The V gene is TRBV28, the J gene TRBJ1-1, with D uncertain. The CDR3 has 16 amino acids. V lost 6 bases and J 1 base, leaving 18 bases between the germline ends. Looked up from germline, CDR1 is MDHEN and CDR2 is SYDVKM. The CDR3 is CASSVNTGPRNTEAFF. The CDR3 nucleotides read TGTGCCAGCAGCGTCAATACCGGGCCGCGGAACACTGAAGCTTTCTTT.

This chain links TRBV6-1 with TRBJ2-7; 7 bases are a match to TRBD2. The CDR3 length is 14 residues. CDR1 and CDR2 (germline): MNHNS, SASEGT. Trimming removed 5 bases from V and 4 bases from J; junction bases left unmatched: 8. The CDR3 loop reads CASSSLAGIYEQYF. In DNA form, the CDR3 reads TGTGCCAGCAGTAGCTTAGCGGGTATTTACGAGCAGTACTTC.

The gene calls are TRBV6-6 and TRBJ2-7; tentatively, D is TRBD1 (6 bases). V lost 5 bases to trimming and J lost 0 bases, with 11 bases between them. The CDR3 is made up of 14 amino acids. Germline CDR1 and CDR2: MNHNY and SVGAGI (reference sequence). CDR3 nucleotides: TGTGCCAGCAGTCAGGGGAGCAACTCCTACGAGCAGTACTTC. The encoded protein is CASSQGSNSYEQYF.

The chain has TRBV27 and TRBJ2-7, with D possibly TRBD1 on 6 matching bases. The ends were cut back, 5 bases at V and 6 bases at J, with 20 bases in the middle. This CDR3 contains 15 residues. Germline V gives CDR1 MNHEY, CDR2 SMNVEV (reference sequence). DNA of the CDR3: TGTGCCAGCAGTCCCCGGACAGCTTCTAGATCCGAGCAGTACTTC. Translation: CASSPRTASRSEQYF.

V and J are TRBV28 and TRBJ2-5; 9 bases line up with TRBD1. In germline, CDR1 is MDHEN, CDR2 SYDVKM. Losses at the gene ends were 6 bases for V and 8 bases for J; bases not matched to a gene: 4. The CDR3 is 12 amino acids. Written as DNA, the CDR3 is TGTGCCAGCAGGGGACAGGGTGGTACCCAGTACTTC. This translates into CASRGQGGTQYF.

V usage is TRBV25-1 and J usage is TRBJ2-7; D is unclear. Germline values: CDR1 MGHDK, CDR2 SYGVNS. CDR3 size: 12 residues. V was clipped by 4 bases and J by 4 bases, with 8 bases between them. The CDR3 nucleotides are TGTGCCAGCAGTGGCAACAATTACGAGCAGTACTTC. Protein product: CASSGNNYEQYF.

The CDR3 spells CASSISAAGELFF. CDR3 nucleotide sequence: TGTGCCAGTAGTATTTCCGCGGCCGGGGAGCTGTTTTTT. The V gene is TRBV19, the J gene TRBJ2-2, with D unclear. The CDR3 is made up of 13 amino acids. The V end was cut by 3 bases, the J end by 6 bases, with 8 bases between. Per germline, CDR1 LNHDA and CDR2 SQIVND (reference sequence).

The table lists this clone with a count of one. This chain connects TRBV6-5 to TRBJ2-1; possibly TRBD2 for D (7 bases). From germline, CDR1 is MNHEY and CDR2 SVGAGI. V lost 5 bases and J lost 6, with 17 bases in between. The CDR3 spans 15 residues. In DNA form, the CDR3 reads TGTGCCAGCAGTCCCAGGGGCGGGAGAGTCAATGAGCAGTTCTTC. Protein: CASSPRGGRVNEQFF.

The rearrangement joins TRBV6-5 to TRBJ2-2; the D is unclear. The germline CDR1 and CDR2 sequences are MNHEY and SVGAGI. This CDR3 is built from 14 residues. Trimming shortened V by 6 bases and J by 6 bases, and 14 bases separated the two germline ends. The CDR3 sequence is CASSPLLPAGELFF. The DNA of the CDR3 is TGTGCCAGCAGCCCACTTCTCCCCGCCGGGGAGCTGTTTTTT.